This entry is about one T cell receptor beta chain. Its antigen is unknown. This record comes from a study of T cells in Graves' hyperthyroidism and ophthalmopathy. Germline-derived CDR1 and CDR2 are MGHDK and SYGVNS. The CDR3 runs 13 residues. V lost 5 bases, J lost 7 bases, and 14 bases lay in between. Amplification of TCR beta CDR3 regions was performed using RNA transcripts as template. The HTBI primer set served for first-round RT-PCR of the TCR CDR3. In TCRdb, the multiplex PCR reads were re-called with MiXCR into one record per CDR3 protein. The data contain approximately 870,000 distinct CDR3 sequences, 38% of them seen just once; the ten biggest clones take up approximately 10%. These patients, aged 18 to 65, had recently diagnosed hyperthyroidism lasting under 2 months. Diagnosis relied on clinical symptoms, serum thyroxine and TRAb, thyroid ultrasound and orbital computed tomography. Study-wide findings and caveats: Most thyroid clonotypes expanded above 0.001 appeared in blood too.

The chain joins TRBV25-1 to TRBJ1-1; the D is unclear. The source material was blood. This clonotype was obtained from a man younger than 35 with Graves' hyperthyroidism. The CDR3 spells CASSLGKGFEAFF. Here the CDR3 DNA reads TGTGCCAGCAGTCTGGGTAAAGGGTTTGAAGCTTTCTTT.